These T cell receptor beta chains were read from a single sample in a study of blood T cell repertoires in COVID-19. Sequenced by immunoSEQ multiplex PCR; TCRdb stores in-frame clones only, minus some. The sample records 150,000 to 180,000 clones, 75% to 85% being singletons. Material for sequencing was peripheral blood. The source of these receptors is a woman aged 55-69 years with COVID-19, enrolled during active disease. Each CDR3 is given with its conserved first and last residue. The order of the fields is V gene, J gene, D gene, clone size, CDR3 protein, CDR3 DNA. The D gene is left open where the match is weak. Not all rows give a size; the values are once, few, many and, for expanded clones, a class.

TRBV2	TRBJ1-2	.	.	CASSPRDYGYTF	TGTGCCAGCAGTCCCAGGGACTATGGCTACACCTTC
TRBV7-6	TRBJ1-5	.	.	CASSTGFFQPQHF	TGTGCCAGCAGCACAGGGTTTTTTCAGCCCCAGCATTTT
TRBV6-6	TRBJ1-1	.	once	CASSPDTLNTEAFF	TGTGCCAGCAGCCCTGACACTCTAAACACTGAAGCTTTCTTT
TRBV24-1	TRBJ2-2	.	once	CATSMSGDTGELFF	TGTGCCACCAGTATGTCAGGGGACACCGGGGAGCTGTTTTTT
TRBV5-4	TRBJ2-5	.	.	CASSRQAGETQYF	TGTGCCAGCAGCCGACAGGCAGGGGAGACCCAGTACTTC
TRBV5-4	TRBJ2-2	.	.	CASSQETSAGELFF	TGTGCCAGCAGCCAGGAAACGTCGGCCGGGGAGCTGTTTTTT
TRBV10-3	TRBJ2-1	TRBD2	.	CAISDPSGTRYNEQFF	TGTGCCATCAGTGATCCTAGCGGGACGAGGTACAATGAGCAGTTCTTC
TRBV18	TRBJ1-5	.	many	CASSPSDQPQHF	TGTGCCAGCTCACCCTCGGATCAGCCCCAGCATTTT
TRBV6-1	TRBJ2-1	.	.	CASSEHRSYNEQFF	TGTGCCAGCAGTGAGCATAGATCCTACAATGAGCAGTTCTTC
TRBV6-1	TRBJ1-3	TRBD1	.	CASSEAAGGWYTIYF	TGTGCCAGCAGTGAAGCGGCAGGGGGTTGGTACACCATATATTTT
TRBV6-5	TRBJ1-1	.	.	CASSYRDTDTEAFF	TGTGCCAGCAGTTACCGGGACACCGACACTGAAGCTTTCTTT
TRBV9	TRBJ1-1	.	.	CASSPLTRTEAFF	TGTGCCAGCAGCCCGCTGACACGAACTGAAGCTTTCTTT
TRBV5-5	TRBJ1-1	TRBD1	.	CASSLTGTGVFVTEAFF	TGTGCCAGCAGCCTTACCGGGACAGGGGTGTTCGTCACTGAAGCTTTCTTT
TRBV3-1/TRBV3-2	TRBJ2-6	TRBD2	.	CASSQRGGSYSGANVLTF	TGTGCCAGCAGCCAGAGGGGCGGGAGTTACTCTGGGGCCAACGTCCTGACTTTC
TRBV12-3/TRBV12-4	TRBJ1-6	.	.	CASRKFRNSPLHF	TGTGCCAGCAGAAAGTTCAGGAATTCACCCCTCCACTTT
TRBV7-9	TRBJ2-5	TRBD1	.	CASSWDREETQYF	TGTGCCAGCAGCTGGGACAGGGAAGAGACCCAGTACTTC
TRBV2	TRBJ2-4	.	.	CASTRGPPKNIQYF	TGTGCCAGCACTCGAGGGCCCCCTAAAAACATTCAGTACTTC
TRBV5-6	TRBJ2-5	.	once	CASSLAGTGETQYF	TGTGCCAGCAGCTTGGCCGGGACTGGGGAGACCCAGTACTTC
TRBV7-9	TRBJ1-5	.	.	CASSGIVGQSNQPQHF	TGTGCCAGCAGCGGGATAGTTGGACAGAGCAATCAGCCCCAGCATTTT
TRBV12-3/TRBV12-4	TRBJ1-2	TRBD1	few	CASSPGQGYGYTF	TGTGCCAGCAGTCCGGGACAGGGGTATGGCTACACCTTC
TRBV20-1	TRBJ1-1	.	.	CSVQGNTEAFF	TGCAGTGTGCAGGGGAACACTGAAGCTTTCTTT
TRBV25-1	TRBJ1-5	.	.	CASSASGGTYSNQPQHF	TGTGCCAGCAGTGCCAGCGGGGGGACCTATAGCAATCAGCCCCAGCATTTT
TRBV23-1	TRBJ2-1	TRBD1	.	CASSQSGNGQGASNEQFF	TGCGCCAGCAGTCAATCGGGTAACGGACAGGGGGCGTCGAATGAGCAGTTCTTC
TRBV12-3/TRBV12-4	TRBJ1-1	.	.	CASSLRGNTEAFF	TGTGCCAGCAGTTTGAGAGGGAACACTGAAGCTTTCTTT
TRBV7-9	TRBJ1-2	TRBD1	.	CASSPGQGAYGYTF	TGTGCCAGCAGCCCCGGACAGGGAGCTTATGGCTACACCTTC
TRBV6-5	TRBJ1-1	TRBD1	.	CASSSTGGGDTEAFF	TGTGCCAGCAGTTCCACAGGGGGTGGGGACACTGAAGCTTTCTTT
TRBV7-9	TRBJ1-5	.	.	CASSLGLVEPQHF	TGTGCCAGCAGCTTGGGGCTCGTCGAGCCCCAGCATTTT
TRBV30	TRBJ1-2	TRBD1	.	CAWSANRGIYGYTF	TGTGCCTGGAGTGCGAACAGGGGCATCTATGGCTACACCTTC
TRBV5-1	TRBJ2-2	.	.	CASSFSTPGDTGELFF	TGCGCCAGCAGCTTTTCAACCCCAGGTGACACCGGCGAGCTGTTTTTT
TRBV4-2	TRBJ2-5	TRBD1	.	CASSQEGDRVTETQYF	TGTGCCAGCAGCCAAGAAGGGGACAGGGTGACGGAGACCCAGTACTTC
TRBV3-1/TRBV3-2	TRBJ2-1	.	.	CASSQEGLAFKNEQFF	TGTGCCAGCAGCCAGGAGGGGCTAGCGTTCAAGAATGAGCAGTTCTTC
TRBV5-1	TRBJ2-3	TRBD1	.	CASRREGATDTQYF	TGCGCCAGCAGGAGAGAGGGGGCCACAGATACGCAGTATTTT
TRBV6-4	TRBJ1-1	.	few	CASKREGTSNAEAFF	TGTGCCAGCAAGAGGGAAGGGACAAGCAACGCTGAAGCTTTCTTT
TRBV5-8	TRBJ2-7	TRBD1	.	CASSSRTGGSNSYEQYF	TGTGCCAGCAGCTCCCGGACAGGGGGCTCCAACTCCTACGAGCAGTACTTC
TRBV5-1	TRBJ1-4	TRBD1	once	CASSLRDRGEKLFF	TGCGCCAGCAGCCTCCGGGACAGGGGGGAAAAACTGTTTTTT